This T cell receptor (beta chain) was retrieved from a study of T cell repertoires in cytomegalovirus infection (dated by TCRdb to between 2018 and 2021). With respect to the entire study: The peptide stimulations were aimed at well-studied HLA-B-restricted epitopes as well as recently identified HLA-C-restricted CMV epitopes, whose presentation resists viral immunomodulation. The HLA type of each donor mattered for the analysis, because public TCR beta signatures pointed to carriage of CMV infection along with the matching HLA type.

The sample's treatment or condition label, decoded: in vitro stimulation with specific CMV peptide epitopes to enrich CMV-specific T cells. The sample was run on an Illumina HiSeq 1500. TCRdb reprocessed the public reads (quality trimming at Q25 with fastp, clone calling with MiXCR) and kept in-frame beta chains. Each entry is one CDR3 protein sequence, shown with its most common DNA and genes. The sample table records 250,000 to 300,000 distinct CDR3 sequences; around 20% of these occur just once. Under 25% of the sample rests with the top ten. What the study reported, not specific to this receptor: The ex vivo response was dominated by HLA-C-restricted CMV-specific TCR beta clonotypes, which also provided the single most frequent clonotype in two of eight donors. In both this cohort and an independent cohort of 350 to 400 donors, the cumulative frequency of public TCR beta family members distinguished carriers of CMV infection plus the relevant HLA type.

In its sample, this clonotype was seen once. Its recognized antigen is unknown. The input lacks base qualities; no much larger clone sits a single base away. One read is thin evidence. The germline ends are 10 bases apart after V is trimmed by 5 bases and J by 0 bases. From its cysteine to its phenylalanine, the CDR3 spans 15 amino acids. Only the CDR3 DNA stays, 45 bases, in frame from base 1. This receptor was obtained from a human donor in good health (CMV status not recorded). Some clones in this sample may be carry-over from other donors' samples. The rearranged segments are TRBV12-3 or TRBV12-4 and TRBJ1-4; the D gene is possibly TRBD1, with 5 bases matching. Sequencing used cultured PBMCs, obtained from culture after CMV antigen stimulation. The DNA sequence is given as TGTGCCAGCAGTCCGCAGGGCGCAACTAATGAAAAACTGTTTTTT. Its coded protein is CASSPQGATNEKLFF.